Following are 2 T cell receptor beta chains from one sample sequenced in a study of spatial heterogeneity in lung cancer. TCRdb used MiXCR to reprocess the 5' RACE reads, holding one entry per CDR3 protein. Of about 24,000 distinct CDR3 sequences in the sample, 8.8% were seen once. Time point reported: sample taken at primary tumor resection. Their antigen targets remain unknown. Findings of the study overall: Counts of expanded alpha and beta TCRs within tumors tracked the tumor nonsynonymous mutation count.

Specimen: lung tumor tissue, collected at surgery. The source is a male donor with early-stage non-small cell lung cancer.

This clonotype qualifies as medium-sized. The chain joins TRBV4-3 to TRBJ2-7; D may be TRBD1 (6 bases). The V end was cut by 0 bases, the J end by 3 bases, with 12 bases between. CDR3 size: 15 residues. Germline assignment: CDR1 LGHNA and CDR2 YSLEER. The CDR3, as DNA: TGCGCCAGCAGCCAAGACCAGGGGACCTACTACGAGCAGTACTTC. Protein: CASSQDQGTYYEQYF.

The sample holds many counts of this clonotype. CDR3 amino acids: CASSFQDPWFLDGYTF. CDR3 sequence (DNA): TGTGCCAGCAGCTTCCAGGACCCCTGGTTCTTGGATGGCTACACCTTC. This chain joins TRBV7-8 and TRBJ1-2; no clear D. The V gene lost 3 bases and the J gene lost 6 bases, with 20 bases spanning the gap. The CDR3 consists of 16 residues. CDR1 SGHVS and CDR2 FQNEAQ come from the germline V gene.